The text below deals with one T cell receptor (beta chain). Antigen unknown. A junction boundary mismatches the germline segment, possibly from a read error. These data originate in a study of type 1 regulatory T cells. The overall study: An in vitro protocol generated T-allo10, a Tr1-enriched, alloantigen-specific CD4 T cell product.

Germline CDR1 is SGHTA and CDR2 is FQGNSA. This CDR3 comprises 14 residues. Study results and caveats: Type 1 regulatory T cells had a more restricted TCR repertoire than non-type 1 regulatory T cells.

TCRdb independently ran MiXCR on the reads; one entry per CDR3 protein. The sample lists several thousand distinct CDR3 sequences; roughly 24% were seen once. The sequence was collected from a human donor in good health. The V call is TRBV7-2, the J call TRBJ1-2; unclear D gene. Sequenced sample: cultured type 1 regulatory T (Tr1) cells, either the whole culture or a sorted fraction (not recorded which). The CDR3 spells CASGLDPRVGGYTF. CDR3 DNA sequence: TGTGCCAGCGGCTTAGATCCCCGGGTCGGTGGCTACACCTTC.